This TCR beta chain comes out of a study of blood T cell repertoires in COVID-19. For the study at large: Italy, Spain and the United States were the sources of the convalescent and acute COVID-19 samples. Sample material is recorded as cDNA or gDNA derived from T cells, B-cell-depleted T cells, or PBMCs.

This clone was picked up a small number of times. A much larger clone lies one base from this, so it may be a read error. TCRdb's table, derived via immunoSEQ multiplex PCR, lists solely in-frame clones and lacks some. The data contain 95,000 or so clones, roughly 80% of them singletons. The sequence was collected from a human donor in a cohort sampled during active COVID-19. The sequencing input was peripheral blood.

DNA of the CDR3: TGCGCCAGCAGCTTGGGGGACGGGGGGGCCTACGAGCAGTACTTC. This sequence encodes CASSLGDGGAYEQYF. This chain uses TRBV5-1 with TRBJ2-7; 8 positions match TRBD2. The CDR3 sequence is 15 residues long. The germline CDR1 and CDR2 sequences are SGHRS and YFSETQ. With V trimmed by 0 bases and J by 2 bases, 4 bases remained unmatched.